The 2 T cell receptor beta chains below all came from one sample that was sequenced in a study of blood T cell repertoires in COVID-19. Using immunoSEQ multiplex PCR, the repertoire was profiled, and TCRdb retains in-frame clones only, with some absent. The profile shows 450,000 or so clones, approximately 91% of them singletons. The specimen sequenced was peripheral blood. All receptors derive from a woman aged 40 to 50 with COVID-19, enrolled during active disease.

This clone has only a few counts. The chain's CDR3 is CASSEGRINQPQHF. In DNA form, the CDR3 reads TGTGCCAGCAGTGAGGGCAGGATCAATCAGCCCCAGCATTTT. The V and J genes are TRBV6-2 or TRBV6-3 and TRBJ1-5; D remains ambiguous. This CDR3 contains 14 residues. CDR1 and CDR2 from the germline V gene are MNHEY and SVGEGT. V was clipped by 5 bases and J by 3 bases, with 11 bases between them.

The rearrangement joins TRBV27 to TRBJ1-5; no firm D call. The germline V gene encodes CDR1 MNHEY and CDR2 SMNVEV (reference sequence). This CDR3 comprises 13 residues. The germline V and J ends were trimmed by 4 bases and 7 bases, with 11 bases remaining between them. The CDR3 sequence: CASSWAGHQPQHF. Written as DNA, the CDR3 is TGTGCCAGCAGTTGGGCAGGTCACCAGCCCCAGCATTTT.